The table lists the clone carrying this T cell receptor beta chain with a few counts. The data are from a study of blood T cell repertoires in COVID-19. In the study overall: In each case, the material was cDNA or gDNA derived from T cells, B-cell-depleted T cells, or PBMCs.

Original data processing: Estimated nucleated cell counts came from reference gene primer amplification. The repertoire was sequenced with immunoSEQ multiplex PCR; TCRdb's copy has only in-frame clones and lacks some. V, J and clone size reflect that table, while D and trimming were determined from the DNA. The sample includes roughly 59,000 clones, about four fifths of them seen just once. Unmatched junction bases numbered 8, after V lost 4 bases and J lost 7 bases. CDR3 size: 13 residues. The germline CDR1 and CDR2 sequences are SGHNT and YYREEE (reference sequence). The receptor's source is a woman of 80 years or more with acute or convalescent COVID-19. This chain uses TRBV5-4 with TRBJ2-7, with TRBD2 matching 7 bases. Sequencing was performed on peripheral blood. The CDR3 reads CASSGPTSEEQYF. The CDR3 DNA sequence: TGTGCCAGCAGCGGACCCACTAGCGAAGAGCAGTACTTC.